The 24 T cell receptor beta chains given below trace back to one sample, sequenced in a study of blood T cell repertoires in COVID-19. Clones were read by immunoSEQ multiplex PCR, and TCRdb kept only the in-frame ones, dropping some. The table records roughly 380,000 clones, about 90% of them present only once. Sequencing input: PBMCs or T cells enriched from blood (not recorded which). The source of these receptors is a woman aged 30 to 39 who had recovered from COVID-19.

The chain links TRBV9 to TRBJ1-4, with a weak D call TRBD1 (5 bases). Looked up from germline, CDR1 is SGDLS and CDR2 is YYNGEE. There are 14 residues in the CDR3. Trimming pared 3 bases from V and 0 bases from J, leaving 6 bases between. CDR3 sequence reads: CASSGQTTNEKLFF. CDR3 in DNA: TGTGCCAGCAGCGGACAGACAACTAATGAAAAACTGTTTTTT. Combining the CDR3 with reference TRBV9 and TRBJ1-4 gives the whole variable domain DSGVTQTPKHLITATGQRVTLRCSPRSGDLSVYWYQQSLDQGLQFLIQYYNGEERAKGNILERFSAQQFPDLHSELNLSSLELGDSALYFCASSGQTTNEKLFFGSGTQLSVL.

The chain employs TRBV5-4 and TRBJ1-2, with D maybe TRBD1 (5 bases). The length of the CDR3 is 15 residues. V was cut by 4 bases and J by 0 bases, with 13 bases left in between. CDR1 is SGHNT, CDR2 YYREEE, per germline (reference sequence). The CDR3 DNA sequence: TGTGCCAGCAGCCCCTCGACAGAACCTAACTATGGCTACACCTTC. It yields the protein CASSPSTEPNYGYTF.

This chain links TRBV13 with TRBJ2-1; possibly TRBD2 for D (5 bases). The germline V and J ends were trimmed by 5 bases and 8 bases, with 25 bases remaining between them. The CDR3 has 17 residues. CDR1 and CDR2 from the germline V gene are PRHDT and FYEKMQ (reference sequence). CDR3 region: CASSAPMGRLLGYEQFF. The CDR3 DNA is TGTGCCAGCAGCGCTCCAATGGGGAGACTTCTAGGCTATGAGCAGTTCTTC.

The chain uses TRBV6-5 and TRBJ2-7; the D gene is possibly TRBD1 (6 bases). Germline-derived CDR1 and CDR2 are MNHEY and SVGAGI. Trimming removed 6 bases from V and 1 base from J, with 10 bases in between. The CDR3 has 13 amino acids. CDR3: CASRPGQSYEQYF. The CDR3 DNA sequence: TGTGCCAGCAGGCCGGGACAATCCTACGAGCAGTACTTC.

The V and J genes are TRBV19 and TRBJ2-2; 7 bases line up with TRBD1. Per germline, CDR1 LNHDA and CDR2 SQIVND (reference sequence). This CDR3 is 16 amino acids long. J was trimmed by 5 bases and V by 6 bases; bases with no gene match: 12. CDR3 sequence (DNA): TGTGCCAGTAGCTCACAAATTGGGACAGCGACCGGGGAGCTGTTTTTT. This gives the protein CASSSQIGTATGELFF.

The CDR3 here is CASSPQDSPNEKLFF. CDR3 coding DNA: TGTGCCAGCTCACCGCAGGACAGCCCTAATGAAAAACTGTTTTTT. V gene TRBV18 combines with J gene TRBJ1-4; D perhaps matches TRBD1 (6 bases). Germline CDR1 KGHSH, CDR2 LQKENI. The CDR3 is 15 residues long. Deletions cut 3 bases from V and 3 bases from J, with 11 bases between.

The chain is built from TRBV18 and TRBJ2-7; 7 bases line up with TRBD2. The CDR3 runs to 13 residues. Germline lookup yields CDR1 KGHSH and CDR2 LQKENI. V shed 4 bases, J shed 6 bases, and the junction held 6 bases outside the gene matches. CDR3: CASSQTSVPEQYF. CDR3 sequence (DNA): TGTGCCAGCTCACAAACTAGCGTCCCCGAGCAGTACTTC.

J is TRBJ2-1 and V is TRBV14; a weak D match, TRBD2 (6 bases). There are 15 residues in the CDR3. V gave up 2 bases and J gave up 3 bases, with 11 bases separating them. Germline CDR1 is SGHDN and CDR2 is FVKESK. The CDR3 region is CASSQPRDFYNEQFF. CDR3 coding DNA: TGTGCCAGCAGCCAACCACGGGACTTCTACAATGAGCAGTTCTTC.

The chain carries TRBV27 and TRBJ1-2, with 7 bases fitting TRBD1. V gave up 5 bases and J gave up 7 bases; unmatched junction bases: 13. Per the germline V gene, CDR1 is MNHEY and CDR2 is SMNVEV (reference sequence). CDR3 size: 15 residues. CDR3 in amino acids: CASSLQGWPLSGYTF. The CDR3 coding sequence is TGTGCCAGCAGTCTACAGGGGTGGCCTCTATCTGGCTACACCTTC.

This chain joins TRBV11-3 and TRBJ2-3; the match to TRBD1 covers 8 bases. CDR3 length: 17 residues. The germline gives CDR1 SGHNT, CDR2 YENEEA. V lost 0 bases and J lost 4; bases outside the gene matches: 9. The CDR3 sequence is CASSLDTWGQDPDTQYF. The DNA for the CDR3 is TGTGCCAGCAGCTTAGATACCTGGGGACAGGACCCAGATACGCAGTATTTT.

The chain employs TRBV28 and TRBJ1-2, with 9 nucleotides matching TRBD1. In germline, CDR1 is MDHEN, CDR2 SYDVKM. V was clipped by 8 bases and J by 4 bases; unmatched bases: 5. CDR3 size: 13 residues. CDR3: CASRQGEGYGYTF. In DNA form, the CDR3 reads TGTGCCAGCCGACAGGGGGAAGGCTATGGCTACACCTTC.

The rearrangement links TRBV27 to TRBJ2-1; TRBD2 agrees at 11 bases. This CDR3 has 16 amino acids. Germline CDR1 is MNHEY and CDR2 is SMNVEV (reference sequence). V trimming: 3 bases; J trimming: 5 bases; junction bases outside the gene matches: 6. The CDR3 DNA sequence: TGTGCCAGCAGTTTGGGACTAGCGGTACCCAACAATGAGCAGTTCTTC. Translating gives CASSLGLAVPNNEQFF.

The chain uses TRBV9 and TRBJ1-1; 7 nucleotides match TRBD1. V lost 0 bases and J lost 8; bases outside the gene matches: 10. Germline lookup yields CDR1 SGDLS and CDR2 YYNGEE. This CDR3 has 15 amino acids. CDR3 protein: CASSVEGHRGSEAFF. The CDR3 region has the DNA TGTGCCAGCAGCGTAGAGGGGCACAGGGGCTCGGAAGCTTTCTTT.

The rearrangement links TRBV7-2 to TRBJ1-3; D unresolved. There are 14 residues in the CDR3. Between the trimmed V and J ends, which lost 2 bases and 2 bases, there was a span of 7 bases. Looked up from germline, CDR1 is SGHTA and CDR2 is FQGNSA. The CDR3 protein is CASSLSYPGNTIYF. DNA for the CDR3: TGTGCCAGCAGCTTATCCTATCCTGGAAACACCATATATTTT.

The chain joins TRBV5-1 to TRBJ2-7, with 7 positions matching TRBD1. The CDR3 has 17 residues. Losses at the gene ends were 4 bases for V and 1 base for J; bases not matched to a gene: 14. CDR1 and CDR2 from the germline V gene are SGHRS and YFSETQ. The CDR3 DNA sequence: TGCGCCAGCAGCGTGGAACCGGGACAGACCCTTTCCTACGAGCAGTACTTC. It is translated as CASSVEPGQTLSYEQYF.

The V gene is TRBV27, the J gene TRBJ1-3; tentatively, D is TRBD1 (6 bases). V was pared by 8 bases and J by 0 bases, with 14 bases between. CDR1 is MNHEY and CDR2 is SMNVEV in the germline V gene (reference sequence). This CDR3 comprises 15 residues. The CDR3 coding sequence is TGTGCCAGCCCCTCGGACAGAAACTCTGGAAACACCATATATTTT. As protein: CASPSDRNSGNTIYF.

This chain uses TRBV19 with TRBJ2-2; 7 bases match TRBD2. Germline loops: CDR1 LNHDA, CDR2 SQIVND (reference sequence). J lost 7 bases, V lost 3 bases, and 8 bases had no gene match. The CDR3 has 15 amino acids. The CDR3, as DNA: TGTGCCAGTAGTATCGGTCGAAGCGGGGTCGGGGAGCTGTTTTTT. This encodes CASSIGRSGVGELFF.

The V gene is TRBV6-1, the J gene TRBJ2-5; D is undetermined. Trimming cost V 3 bases and J 1 base, with 6 bases left between them. The germline CDR1 and CDR2 sequences are MNHNS and SASEGT. This CDR3 has 13 residues. CDR3 amino acids: CASSDTPQETQYF. Here the CDR3 DNA reads TGTGCCAGCAGTGACACTCCCCAAGAGACCCAGTACTTC.

The chain employs TRBV5-1 and TRBJ1-5; no definite D call. Per germline, CDR1 SGHRS and CDR2 YFSETQ. The CDR3 has 14 amino acids. The V end lost 5 bases, the J end lost 2 bases, and 11 bases lay between the germline ends. CDR3 amino acids: CASREAYGNQPQHF. CDR3 nucleotides: TGCGCCAGCAGAGAAGCGTATGGCAATCAGCCCCAGCATTTT.

This chain uses TRBV25-1 with TRBJ1-5; D may be TRBD1 (5 bases). Germline V gene lookup returns CDR1 MGHDK and CDR2 SYGVNS. CDR3 length equals 14 residues. Deletions cut 2 bases from V and 6 bases from J, with 11 bases between. CDR3 sequence: CASSEGGGSQPQHF. For the CDR3, the DNA is TGTGCCAGCAGTGAAGGTGGGGGGAGTCAGCCCCAGCATTTT.

V and J are TRBV11-2 and TRBJ2-5; D possibly corresponds to TRBD1 (5 bases). Germline V gene lookup returns CDR1 SGHAT and CDR2 FQNNGV. V gave up 3 bases and J gave up 4 bases, with 12 bases separating them. The CDR3 runs to 14 residues. CDR3 residues: CASSFLQDRETQYF. As DNA, the CDR3 is TGTGCCAGCAGCTTCCTACAGGATAGAGAGACCCAGTACTTC. Full variable domain (outside the CDR3, taken from reference TRBV11-2 and TRBJ2-5): EAGVAQSPRYKIIEKRQSVAFWCNPISGHATLYWYQQILGQGPKLLIQFQNNGVVDDSQLPKDRFSAERLKGVDSTLKIQPAKLEDSAVYLCASSFLQDRETQYFGPGTRLLVL.

In this sample, this clone turned up a few times. This chain connects TRBV25-1 to TRBJ2-1; TRBD2 is a possible D gene (7 bases). Trimming stripped 3 bases from V and 4 bases from J, with 16 bases between. The CDR3 runs 16 residues. The germline gives CDR1 MGHDK, CDR2 SYGVNS. CDR3 coding DNA: TGTGCCAGCAGTGAGCCGAGGGGGGGAGGGTACAATGAGCAGTTCTTC. Amino acids: CASSEPRGGGYNEQFF.

J is TRBJ2-7 and V is TRBV27; 8 bases line up with TRBD1. The CDR3 has 17 residues. Germline V gives CDR1 MNHEY, CDR2 SMNVEV (reference sequence). V lost 2 bases, J lost 0 bases, and 9 bases stayed unmatched. CDR3 DNA: TGTGCCAGCAGTTTACGGCAGGGGGCCCTAGGCTCCTACGAGCAGTACTTC. This translates into CASSLRQGALGSYEQYF.

This chain uses TRBV10-3 with TRBJ1-1, with TRBD1 identical over 7 bases. The germline V gene has CDR1 ENHRY and CDR2 SYGVKD. Trimming cost V 4 bases and J 4 bases; bases outside gene matches: 6. The CDR3 has 14 amino acids. CDR3 in DNA: TGTGCCATCAGTGGGCAGGGGGAGACCACTGAAGCTTTCTTT. Encoded protein: CAISGQGETTEAFF.